This entry describes one TCR beta chain. Its antigen is not known. This entry is derived from a study of CXCR3-negative and CXCR3-positive naive CD8 T cells. Study-wide results and limits: High diversity, comparable across both naive subsets, contrasted with much lower diversity in memory CD8+ cells. CXCR3-expressing naive cells carried TRB CDR3s more hydrophobic than those of CXCR3-negative naive cells. The level of CXCR3 expression partially decreased after cryopreservation; the majority of assays used fresh PBMCs.

Every individual CD8+ T cell subset underwent sorting in triplicate at 250,000 to 300,000 cells apiece. CD45RO-CCR7+CD27+CD95- cells counted as naive CD8+ T cells. TRB cDNA was prepared as libraries by UMI-labeled 5' RACE. TCRdb processed the 5' RACE reads again and assigns one entry to each CDR3 protein, with no DNA. In total, the table holds around 88,000 distinct CDR3 sequences. The sample taken for sequencing was naive CXCR3+ CD8+ T cells from blood. As to subset: CD45RO-CCR7+CD27+CD95- naive CD8+ T cells expressing CXCR3 (TNR3+). This clonotype originated in a human donor in good health. Some clones in this sample may be carry-over from other donors' samples.

The CDR3 sequence: CASKMAYTEAFF. The genes are TRBV7-9 and TRBJ1-1. The CDR3 has 12 residues. The germline CDR1 and CDR2 sequences are SEHNR and FQNEAQ (reference sequence).